The 24 T cell receptor beta chains given below trace back to one sample, sequenced in a study of T cells after yellow fever vaccination. TCRdb re-called the 5' RACE reads through MiXCR, storing one row per CDR3 protein. The data show approximately 120,000 distinct CDR3 sequences, 7.4% seen once. Material: CD4+ T cells sorted from PBMCs, obtained 10 days after the first yellow fever vaccination. The receptor source for this set is a man aged 18 to 30 who received the YFV17D yellow fever vaccine.

This clonotype was counted many times. This CDR3 is CASSSRDFGTEAFF. DNA of the CDR3: TGTGCCAGCAGTTCACGGGACTTTGGCACTGAAGCTTTCTTT. The rearrangement links TRBV12-3 or TRBV12-4 to TRBJ1-1, with D possibly being TRBD1 (5 bases). Deletions cut 4 bases from V and 4 bases from J, with 13 bases between. The CDR3 consists of 14 residues.

This clonotype was seen repeatedly, ten times or more. This chain joins TRBV12-3 or TRBV12-4 and TRBJ1-5, with no clear D. Deletions cut 3 bases from V and 2 bases from J, with 11 bases between. This CDR3 is 15 amino acids long. As DNA, the CDR3 is TGTGCCAGCAGTTTTCAAGAAGGTGGCAATCAGCCCCAGCATTTT. Encoded protein: CASSFQEGGNQPQHF.

The table lists this clonotype with many counts. V usage is TRBV5-6 and J usage is TRBJ1-5; the match to TRBD1 covers 8 bases. V was pared by 4 bases and J by 5 bases, with 8 bases of the junction left unmatched. The CDR3 extends over 15 amino acids. Germline V gives CDR1 SGHDT, CDR2 YYEEEE. CDR3 region: CASSLLTGDDQPQHF. The CDR3, as DNA: TGTGCCAGCAGCCTGTTGACAGGGGATGATCAGCCCCAGCATTTT.

On this clonotype itself: A much larger clonotype is one base distant, so this may be a read error. V usage is TRBV7-2 and J usage is TRBJ1-2; maybe TRBD1 (5 bases). This CDR3 has 14 residues. Trimming stripped 5 bases from V and 3 bases from J, with 13 bases between. CDR1 is SGHTA, CDR2 FQGNSA, per germline. CDR3 coding DNA: TGTGCCAGCAGCCTACAGGTGGGGGACTATGGCTACACCTTC. As protein: CASSLQVGDYGYTF.

The table lists this clonotype with many counts. V gene TRBV4-3 combines with J gene TRBJ1-6; 9 bases line up with TRBD1. Germline CDR1 reads LGHNA; CDR2 reads YSLEER. The CDR3 contains 15 residues. V trimming: 3 bases; J trimming: 7 bases; junction bases outside the gene matches: 4. CDR3 nucleotides: TGCGCCAGCAGCCATTACGGACAGGGGAATTCACCCCTCCACTTT. This codes for CASSHYGQGNSPLHF.

V gene TRBV5-5 combines with J gene TRBJ2-7; D ambiguous. V lost 4 bases and J lost 3, with 14 bases in between. Germline V gene data show CDR1 as SGHKS and CDR2 as YYEKEE (reference sequence). This CDR3 spans 14 amino acids. CDR3 loop: CASSLGLSIYEQYV. The CDR3 DNA sequence: TGTGCCAGCAGCCTTGGGCTTAGCATCTACGAGCAGTACGTC.

This clonotype was observed many times. V and J are TRBV20-1 and TRBJ2-5; the D gene is possibly TRBD1 (5 bases). V was cut by 1 base and J by 5 bases, with 14 bases left in between. Looked up from germline, CDR1 is DFQATT and CDR2 is SNEGSKA (reference sequence). The CDR3 sequence is 14 residues long. CDR3 nucleotides: TGCAGTGCTAGAGCCCCCACTGGGGCGGAGACCCAGTACTTC. Protein sequence: CSARAPTGAETQYF.

This clonotype was observed many times. The chain joins TRBV7-8 to TRBJ1-3; TRBD1 matches at 10 bases. Unmatched junction bases numbered 1, after V lost 2 bases and J lost 3 bases. Germline V CDR1 and CDR2: SGHVS, FQNEAQ. The CDR3 is 15 amino acids. The CDR3 nucleotides read TGTGCCAGCAGCTTAAGGGACAGGGGTGGAAACACCATATATTTT. It codes for CASSLRDRGGNTIYF.

In its sample, this clonotype was seen many times. Relative to the germline gene, one junction end is altered; a read error may explain this. The chain is built from TRBV5-1 and TRBJ2-3, with D possibly TRBD2 on 7 matching bases. The CDR3 has 14 amino acids. The germline V gene has CDR1 SGHRS and CDR2 YFSETQ. This chain's CDR3 is CASSLGGGTDTQYF. In DNA, the CDR3 is TGTGCCAGCAGCTTAGGGGGGGGCACAGATACGCAGTATTTT.

This clonotype has a count of ten or more. This chain connects TRBV7-2 to TRBJ2-3; D is unresolved. The CDR3 spans 13 residues. Germline CDR1 SGHTA, CDR2 FQGNSA. Deletions cut 1 base from V and 6 bases from J, with 8 bases between. Here the CDR3 reads CASSLESWDTQYF. The CDR3 DNA reads as TGTGCCAGCAGCTTAGAGTCTTGGGATACGCAGTATTTT.

This clonotype came up many times. The chain has TRBV11-2 and TRBJ2-1; possible D gene TRBD1, 6 bases. CDR1 and CDR2 from the germline V gene are SGHAT and FQNNGV. The CDR3 covers 14 residues. Trimming removed 9 bases from V and 4 bases from J, with 16 bases in between. Here the CDR3 reads CASLRDTHYNEQFF. CDR3 sequence (DNA): TGTGCCAGTTTACGGGACACCCATTACAATGAGCAGTTCTTC.

This clonotype was detected many times. The rearrangement uses TRBV11-2 and TRBJ2-3; tentatively, D is TRBD1 (6 bases). V was shortened by 4 bases and J by 11 bases, with 10 bases between the two germline ends. The CDR3 covers 11 residues. The germline V gene has CDR1 SGHAT and CDR2 FQNNGV. Here the CDR3 DNA reads TGTGCCAGCAGCTCCCAGGGGATGCAGTATTTT. Protein sequence: CASSSQGMQYF.

There are many counts of this clonotype. The chain employs TRBV5-1 and TRBJ2-5; possibly TRBD1 for D (5 bases). The CDR3 has 16 residues. The germline V and J ends were trimmed by 1 base and 4 bases, with 17 bases remaining between them. The germline CDR1 and CDR2 sequences are SGHRS and YFSETQ. The CDR3 DNA follows: TGCGCCAGCAGCTTGTCAGGGCTAAACGGTGGAGAGACCCAGTACTTC. This encodes CASSLSGLNGGETQYF.

The chain has TRBV7-2 and TRBJ1-6, with no clear D. The CDR3 has 12 amino acids. V shed 1 base and J shed 7 bases, with 2 bases lying between them. Germline V gene sequence: CDR1 SGHTA, CDR2 FQGNSA. This CDR3 reads CASSLGNSPLHF. The CDR3 bases are TGTGCCAGCAGCTTAGGGAATTCACCCCTCCACTTT.

This clonotype was counted many times. This rearrangement joins TRBV12-3 or TRBV12-4 to TRBJ1-3; no reliable D call. V was cut by 8 bases and J by 2 bases, with 13 bases left in between. The CDR3 totals 14 residues. This chain's CDR3 is CASQFEGPGNTIYF. In DNA, the CDR3 is TGTGCCAGCCAGTTTGAGGGCCCTGGAAACACCATATATTTT.

The gene calls are TRBV5-4 and TRBJ1-5, with D unresolved. CDR1 is SGHNT and CDR2 is YYREEE in the germline V gene (reference sequence). This CDR3 contains 14 residues. Trimming left V 1 base short and J 1 base short, with 6 bases between. CDR3 DNA: TGTGCCAGCAGCTTGAGTGGCAGCAATCAGCCCCAGCATTTT. Its protein is CASSLSGSNQPQHF.

The V and J genes are TRBV5-4 and TRBJ2-2; TRBD2 agrees at 9 bases. CDR1 and CDR2 (germline): SGHNT, YYREEE (reference sequence). V gave up 4 bases and J gave up 1 base; unmatched junction bases: 8. The CDR3 contains 17 residues. The CDR3 DNA reads as TGTGCCAGCAGCGCGACCGGGACTAGCTGGAACACCGGGGAGCTGTTTTTT. Protein sequence: CASSATGTSWNTGELFF.

This clonotype was recorded at least ten times. The V gene is TRBV7-9, the J gene TRBJ1-2, with D possibly matching TRBD1 (6 bases). V lost 5 bases, J lost 5 bases, and 9 bases lay in between. CDR3 length: 12 residues. Germline assignment: CDR1 SEHNR and CDR2 FQNEAQ (reference sequence). The CDR3 DNA is TGTGCCAGCAGCCCGACAGGTTATGGCTACACCTTC. This translates into CASSPTGYGYTF.

This clonotype showed up many times. V and J are TRBV9 and TRBJ2-7; 8 bases are shared with TRBD1. V was pared by 0 bases and J by 0 bases, with 5 bases of the junction left unmatched. The CDR3 runs to 16 residues. The V gene's germline CDR1 is SGDLS and CDR2 YYNGEE. DNA of the CDR3: TGTGCCAGCAGCGTAGGGTCAGGGGGCCCCTCCTACGAGCAGTACTTC. This sequence encodes CASSVGSGGPSYEQYF.

At least ten counts were recorded for this clonotype. The rearrangement joins TRBV25-1 to TRBJ2-3; 7 nucleotides align to TRBD2. The CDR3 consists of 15 residues. In germline, CDR1 is MGHDK, CDR2 SYGVNS. Germline trimming cut 8 bases from V and 1 base from J; bases unmatched to any gene: 9. CDR3 amino acids: CASSQAGQGTDTQYF. The CDR3 bases are TGTGCCAGCTCCCAAGCGGGGCAAGGCACAGATACGCAGTATTTT. The entire variable domain, with the rest obtained from reference TRBV25-1 and TRBJ2-3, is as follows: EADIYQTPRYLVIGTGKKITLECSQTMGHDKMYWYQQDPGMELHLIHYSYGVNSTEKGDLSSESTVSRIRTEHFPLTLESARPSHTSQYLCASSQAGQGTDTQYFGPGTRLTVL.

This clonotype has more than one count but fewer than ten. This chain uses TRBV28 with TRBJ2-7; TRBD1 agrees at 10 bases. The CDR3 spans 18 residues. The trim removed 5 bases at V and 2 bases at J, leaving 15 bases unmatched. The germline V gene encodes CDR1 MDHEN and CDR2 SYDVKM. CDR3 in amino acids: CASSPGTGAGEYAYEQYF. The CDR3, as DNA: TGTGCCAGCAGTCCCGGGACAGGGGCCGGAGAGTACGCCTACGAGCAGTACTTC. Using reference TRBV28 and TRBJ2-7 for the parts outside the CDR3, the full variable domain is DVKVTQSSRYLVKRTGEKVFLECVQDMDHENMFWYRQDPGLGLRLIYFSYDVKMKEKGDIPEGYSVSREKKERFSLILESASTNQTSMYLCASSPGTGAGEYAYEQYFGPGTRLTVT.

This clonotype was seen repeatedly, ten times or more. The chain carries TRBV7-8 and TRBJ2-2; possible D gene TRBD2, 7 bases. CDR3 length: 16 amino acids. Germline V gives CDR1 SGHVS, CDR2 FQNEAQ. V was shortened by 5 bases and J by 3 bases, with 16 bases between the two germline ends. This CDR3 is CASSPSGGADTGELFF. CDR3 nucleotides: TGTGCCAGCAGCCCGAGTGGGGGGGCTGACACCGGGGAGCTGTTTTTT.

This clonotype has ten or more counts. The chain couples TRBV6-1 to TRBJ2-5; either TRBD1 or TRBD2 may fit D (6 bases each). Germline V gene data show CDR1 as MNHNS and CDR2 as SASEGT. This CDR3 spans 16 amino acids. With 5 bases removed from V and 3 bases from J, the gap between germline ends came to 19 bases. The CDR3 sequence is CASSLPGAGTKETQYF. In DNA form, the CDR3 reads TGTGCCAGCAGTCTGCCTGGGGCGGGGACAAAAGAGACCCAGTACTTC.

This clonotype has at least ten counts. This rearrangement joins TRBV27 to TRBJ2-5; 8 bases are shared with TRBD2. CDR1 MNHEY and CDR2 SMNVEV come from the germline V gene (reference sequence). Trimming at V came to 5 bases and at J to 4 bases, leaving 12 bases not matched to a gene. There are 16 residues in the CDR3. The DNA for the CDR3 is TGTGCCAGCAGTCCGGGGGCGGGGGGAAACGGAGAGACCCAGTACTTC. Translated, it gives CASSPGAGGNGETQYF.